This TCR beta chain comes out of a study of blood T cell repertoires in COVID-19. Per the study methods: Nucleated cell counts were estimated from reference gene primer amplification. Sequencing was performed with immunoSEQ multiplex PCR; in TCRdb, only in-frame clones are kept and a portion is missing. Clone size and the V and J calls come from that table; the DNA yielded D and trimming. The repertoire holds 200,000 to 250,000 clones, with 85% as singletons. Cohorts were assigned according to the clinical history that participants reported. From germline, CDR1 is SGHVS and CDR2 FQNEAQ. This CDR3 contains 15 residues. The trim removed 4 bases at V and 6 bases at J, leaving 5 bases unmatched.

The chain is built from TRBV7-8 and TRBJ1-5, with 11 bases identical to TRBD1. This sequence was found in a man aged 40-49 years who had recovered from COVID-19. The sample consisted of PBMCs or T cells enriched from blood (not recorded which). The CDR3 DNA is TGTGCCAGCAGCTCAGGACAGGGGGCAGGTCAGCCCCAGCATTTT. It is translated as CASSSGQGAGQPQHF.